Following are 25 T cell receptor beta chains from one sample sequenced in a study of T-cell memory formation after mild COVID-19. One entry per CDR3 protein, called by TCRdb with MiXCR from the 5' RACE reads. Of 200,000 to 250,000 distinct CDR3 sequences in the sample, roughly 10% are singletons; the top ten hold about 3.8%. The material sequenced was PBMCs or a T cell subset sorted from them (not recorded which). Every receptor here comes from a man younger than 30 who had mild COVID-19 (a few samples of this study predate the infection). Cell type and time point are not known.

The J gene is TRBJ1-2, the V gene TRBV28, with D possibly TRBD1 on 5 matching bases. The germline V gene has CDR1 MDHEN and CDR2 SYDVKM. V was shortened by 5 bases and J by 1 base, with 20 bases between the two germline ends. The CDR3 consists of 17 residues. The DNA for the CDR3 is TGTGCCAGCAGTCTTCCACTACAGGCGGGTTATAACTATGGCTACACCTTC. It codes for CASSLPLQAGYNYGYTF.

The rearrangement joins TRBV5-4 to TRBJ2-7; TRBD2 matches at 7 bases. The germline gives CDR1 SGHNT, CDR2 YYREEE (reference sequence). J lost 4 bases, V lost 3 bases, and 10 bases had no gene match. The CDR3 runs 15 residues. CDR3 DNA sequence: TGTGCCAGCAGCTCCGTGCGGGGGAGAAGGTACGAGCAGTACTTC. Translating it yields CASSSVRGRRYEQYF.

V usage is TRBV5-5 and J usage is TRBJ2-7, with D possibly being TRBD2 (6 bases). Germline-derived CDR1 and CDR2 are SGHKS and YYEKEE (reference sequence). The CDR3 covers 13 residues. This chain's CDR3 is CAISVGTSYEQYV. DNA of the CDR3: TGTGCCATCAGCGTCGGGACTTCCTACGAGCAGTACGTC.

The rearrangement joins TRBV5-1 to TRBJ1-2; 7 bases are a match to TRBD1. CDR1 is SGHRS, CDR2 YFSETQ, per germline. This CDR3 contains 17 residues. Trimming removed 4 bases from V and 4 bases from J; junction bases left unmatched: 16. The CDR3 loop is CASSVDRRLVGFYGYTF. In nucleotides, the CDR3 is TGCGCCAGCAGCGTGGACAGGAGGCTCGTGGGGTTCTATGGCTACACCTTC.

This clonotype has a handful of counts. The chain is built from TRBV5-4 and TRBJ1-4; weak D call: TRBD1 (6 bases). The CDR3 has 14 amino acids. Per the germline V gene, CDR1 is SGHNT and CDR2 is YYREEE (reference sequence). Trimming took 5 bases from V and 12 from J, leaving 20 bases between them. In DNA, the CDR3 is TGTGCCAGCAGTTCGCAGGGGACATCGGGGGAACTGTTTTTT. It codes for CASSSQGTSGELFF.

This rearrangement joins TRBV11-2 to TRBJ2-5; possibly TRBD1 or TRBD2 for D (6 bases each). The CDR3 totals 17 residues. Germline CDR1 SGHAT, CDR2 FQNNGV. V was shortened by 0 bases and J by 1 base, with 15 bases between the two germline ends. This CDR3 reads CASSLDRMWGAQETQYF. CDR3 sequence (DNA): TGTGCCAGCAGCTTAGATCGGATGTGGGGGGCCCAAGAGACCCAGTACTTC.

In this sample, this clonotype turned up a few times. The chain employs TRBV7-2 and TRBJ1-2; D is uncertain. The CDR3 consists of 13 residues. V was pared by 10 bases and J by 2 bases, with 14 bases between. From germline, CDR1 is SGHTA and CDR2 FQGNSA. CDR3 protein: CATSRFGNYGYTF. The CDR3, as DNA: TGTGCCACCTCGCGGTTTGGAAACTATGGCTACACCTTC.

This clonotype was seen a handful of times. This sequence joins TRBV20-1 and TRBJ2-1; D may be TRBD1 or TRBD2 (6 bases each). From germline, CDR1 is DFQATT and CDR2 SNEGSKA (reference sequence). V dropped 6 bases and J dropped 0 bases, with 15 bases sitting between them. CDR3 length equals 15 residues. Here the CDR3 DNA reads TGCAGTGCGCCCAGGGGTAGCGGCTCCTACAATGAGCAGTTCTTC. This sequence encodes CSAPRGSGSYNEQFF.

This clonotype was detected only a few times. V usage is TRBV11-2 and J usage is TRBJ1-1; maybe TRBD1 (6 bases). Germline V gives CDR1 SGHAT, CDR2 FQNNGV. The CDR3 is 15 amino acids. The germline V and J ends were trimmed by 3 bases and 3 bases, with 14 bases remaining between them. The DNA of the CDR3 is TGTGCCAGCAGCTTTACGGGGGGCGCGGACACTGAAGCTTTCTTT. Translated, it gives CASSFTGGADTEAFF.

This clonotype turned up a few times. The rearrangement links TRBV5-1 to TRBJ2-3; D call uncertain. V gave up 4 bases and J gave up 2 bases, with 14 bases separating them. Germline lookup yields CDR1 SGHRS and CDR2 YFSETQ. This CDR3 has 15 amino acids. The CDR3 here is CASSVQEPHTDTQYF. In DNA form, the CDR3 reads TGCGCCAGCAGCGTCCAGGAGCCGCACACAGATACGCAGTATTTT. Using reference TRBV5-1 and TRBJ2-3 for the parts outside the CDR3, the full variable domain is KAGVTQTPRYLIKTRGQQVTLSCSPISGHRSVSWYQQTPGQGLQFLFEYFSETQRNKGNFPGRFSGRQFSNSRSEMNVSTLELGDSALYLCASSVQEPHTDTQYFGPGTRLTVL.

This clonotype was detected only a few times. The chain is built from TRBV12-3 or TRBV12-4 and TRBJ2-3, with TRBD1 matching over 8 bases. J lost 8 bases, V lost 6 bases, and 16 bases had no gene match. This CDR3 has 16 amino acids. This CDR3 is CASSWTIGQGVGTQYF. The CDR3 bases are TGTGCCAGCAGCTGGACGATCGGACAGGGAGTCGGTACGCAGTATTTT.

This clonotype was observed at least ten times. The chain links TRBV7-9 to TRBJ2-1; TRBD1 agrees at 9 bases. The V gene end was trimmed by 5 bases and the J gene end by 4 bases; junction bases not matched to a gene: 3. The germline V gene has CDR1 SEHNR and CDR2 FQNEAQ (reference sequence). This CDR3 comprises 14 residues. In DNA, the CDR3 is TGTGCCAGCAGCCCCGGGACAGGGTACAATGAGCAGTTCTTC. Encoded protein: CASSPGTGYNEQFF.

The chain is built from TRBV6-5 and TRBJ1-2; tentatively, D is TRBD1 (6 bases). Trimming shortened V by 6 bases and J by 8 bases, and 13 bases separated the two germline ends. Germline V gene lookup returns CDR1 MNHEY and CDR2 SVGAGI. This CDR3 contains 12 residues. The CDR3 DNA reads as TGTGCCAGCAGCCAGGACAGTACAGGCTACACCTTC. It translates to CASSQDSTGYTF.

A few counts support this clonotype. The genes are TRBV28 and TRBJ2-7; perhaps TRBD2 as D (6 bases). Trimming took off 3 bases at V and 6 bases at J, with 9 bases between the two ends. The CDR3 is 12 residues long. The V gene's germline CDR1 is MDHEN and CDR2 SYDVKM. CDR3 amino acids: CASSLREAEQYV. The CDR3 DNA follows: TGTGCCAGCAGTTTGAGGGAGGCCGAGCAGTACGTC.

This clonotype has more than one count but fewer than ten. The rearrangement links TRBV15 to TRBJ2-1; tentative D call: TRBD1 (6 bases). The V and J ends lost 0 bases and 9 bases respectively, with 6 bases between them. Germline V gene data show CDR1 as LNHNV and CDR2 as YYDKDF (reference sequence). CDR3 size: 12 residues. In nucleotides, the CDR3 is TGTGCCACCAGCAGAGACAGGGGTGAGCAGTTCTTC. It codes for CATSRDRGEQFF. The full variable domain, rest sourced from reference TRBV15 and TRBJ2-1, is DAMVIQNPRYQVTQFGKPVTLSCSQTLNHNVMYWYQQKSSQAPKLLFHYYDKDFNNEADTPDNFQSRRPNTSFCFLDIRSPGLGDTAMYLCATSRDRGEQFFGPGTRLTVL.

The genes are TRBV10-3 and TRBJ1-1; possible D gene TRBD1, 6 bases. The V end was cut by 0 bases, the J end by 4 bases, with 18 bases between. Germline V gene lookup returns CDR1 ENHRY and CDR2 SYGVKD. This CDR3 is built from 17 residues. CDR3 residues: CAISESMVQGVSTEAFF. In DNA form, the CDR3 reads TGTGCCATCAGTGAGTCGATGGTACAGGGTGTAAGCACTGAAGCTTTCTTT.

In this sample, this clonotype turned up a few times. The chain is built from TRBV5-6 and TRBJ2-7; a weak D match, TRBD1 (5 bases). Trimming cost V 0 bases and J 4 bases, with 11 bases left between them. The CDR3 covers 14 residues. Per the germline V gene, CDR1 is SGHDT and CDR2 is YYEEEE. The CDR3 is CASSLALGRYEQYF. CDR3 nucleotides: TGTGCCAGCAGCTTGGCCTTGGGGCGTTACGAGCAGTACTTC.

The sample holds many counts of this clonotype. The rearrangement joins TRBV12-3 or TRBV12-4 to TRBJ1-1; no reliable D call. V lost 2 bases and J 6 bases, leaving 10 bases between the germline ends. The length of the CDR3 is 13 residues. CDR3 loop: CASSLSTGAEAFF. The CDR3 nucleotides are TGTGCCAGCAGTTTAAGTACCGGGGCTGAAGCTTTCTTT.

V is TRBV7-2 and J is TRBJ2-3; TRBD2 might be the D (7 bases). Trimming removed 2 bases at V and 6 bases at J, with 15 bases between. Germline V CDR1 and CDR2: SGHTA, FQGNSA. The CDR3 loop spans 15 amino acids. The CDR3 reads CASSLTAGAGDTQYF. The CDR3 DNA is TGTGCCAGCAGCTTAACGGCGGGGGCGGGGGATACGCAGTATTTT.

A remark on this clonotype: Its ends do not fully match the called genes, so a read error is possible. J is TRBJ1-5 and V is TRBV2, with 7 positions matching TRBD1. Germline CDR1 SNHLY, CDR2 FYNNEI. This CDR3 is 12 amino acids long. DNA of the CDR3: TGTGCCAGCAGTGAAGGATGGGAGGACAGGTATTTT. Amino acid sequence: CASSEGWEDRYF.

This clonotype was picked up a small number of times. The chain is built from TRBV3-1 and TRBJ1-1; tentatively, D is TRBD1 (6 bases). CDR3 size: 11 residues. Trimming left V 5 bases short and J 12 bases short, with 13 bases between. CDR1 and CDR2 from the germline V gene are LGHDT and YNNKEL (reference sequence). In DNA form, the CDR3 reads TGTGCCAGCAGCTTCGGGGGGCTTACTTTCTTT. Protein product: CASSFGGLTFF.

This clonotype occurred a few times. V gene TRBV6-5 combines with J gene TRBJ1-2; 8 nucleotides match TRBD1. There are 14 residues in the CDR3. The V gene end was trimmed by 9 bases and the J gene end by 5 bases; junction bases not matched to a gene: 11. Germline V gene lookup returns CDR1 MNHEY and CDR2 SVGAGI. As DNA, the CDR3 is TGTGCCAGTCACAGCGACAGGGGAGTTTATGGCTACACCTTC. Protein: CASHSDRGVYGYTF.

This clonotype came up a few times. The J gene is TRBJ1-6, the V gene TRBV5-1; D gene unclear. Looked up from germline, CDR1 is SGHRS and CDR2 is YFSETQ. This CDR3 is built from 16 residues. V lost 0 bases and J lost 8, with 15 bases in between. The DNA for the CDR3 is TGCGCCAGCAGCTTGGTACCGGGATCAGCTGATTCACCCCTCCACTTT. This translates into CASSLVPGSADSPLHF.

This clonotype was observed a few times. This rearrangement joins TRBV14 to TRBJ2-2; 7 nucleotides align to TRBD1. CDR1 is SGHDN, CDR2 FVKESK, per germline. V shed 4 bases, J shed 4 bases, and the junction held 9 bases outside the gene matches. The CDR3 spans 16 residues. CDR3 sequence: CASSLSYRGFTGELFF. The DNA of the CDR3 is TGTGCCAGCAGCCTGTCGTACAGGGGATTCACCGGGGAGCTGTTTTTT.

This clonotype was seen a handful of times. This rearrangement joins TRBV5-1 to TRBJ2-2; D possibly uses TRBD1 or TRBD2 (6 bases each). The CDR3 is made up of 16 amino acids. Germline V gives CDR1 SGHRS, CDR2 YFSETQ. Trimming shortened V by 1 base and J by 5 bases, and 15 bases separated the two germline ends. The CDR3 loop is CASSLRGAARTGELFF. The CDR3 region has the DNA TGCGCCAGCAGCTTGAGGGGGGCGGCCAGAACCGGGGAGCTGTTTTTT.